This TCR beta chain is drawn from a study of siplizumab effects on memory and regulatory T cells. Germline CDR1 and CDR2: MDHEN and SYDVKM. Trimming cost V 5 bases and J 2 bases; bases outside gene matches: 2. The CDR3 spans 14 residues. The assay was immunoSEQ multiplex PCR, and TCRdb's table has in-frame clones only and misses some. This sample has some 100,000 clones, with about nine tenths found just once. The V and J genes are TRBV28 and TRBJ2-7; 11 nucleotides align to TRBD2. The specimen sequenced was CD4+ T cells sorted from blood. This receptor was obtained from a human donor in good health. Some clones in this sample may be carry-over from other donors' samples. The CDR3 reads CASSILAGAYEQYF. The CDR3 DNA is TGTGCCAGCAGTATACTAGCGGGAGCCTACGAGCAGTACTTC.